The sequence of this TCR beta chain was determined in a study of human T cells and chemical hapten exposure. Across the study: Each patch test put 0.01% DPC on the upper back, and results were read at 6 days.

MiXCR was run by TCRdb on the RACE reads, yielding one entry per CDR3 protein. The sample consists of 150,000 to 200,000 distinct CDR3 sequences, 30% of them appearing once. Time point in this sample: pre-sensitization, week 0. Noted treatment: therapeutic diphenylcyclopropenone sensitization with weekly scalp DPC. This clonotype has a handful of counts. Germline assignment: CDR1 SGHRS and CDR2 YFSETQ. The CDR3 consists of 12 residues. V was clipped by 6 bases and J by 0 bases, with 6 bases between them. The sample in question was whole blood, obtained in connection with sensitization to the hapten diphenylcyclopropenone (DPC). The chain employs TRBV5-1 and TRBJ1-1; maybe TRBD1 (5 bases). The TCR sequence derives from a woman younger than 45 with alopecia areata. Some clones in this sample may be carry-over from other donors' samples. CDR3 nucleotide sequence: TGCGCCAGCAAGACAGTGAACACTGAAGCTTTCTTT. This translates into CASKTVNTEAFF.